Presented here are 32 T cell receptor beta chains from one specimen sequenced in a study of shared clonotypes between healthy human individuals. Clones were read by immunoSEQ multiplex PCR, and TCRdb kept only the in-frame ones, dropping some. Among 550,000 to 700,000 clones, 60% to 75% were seen once, and the ten largest hold 1.5% to 2%. Sequenced: memory CD4+ T cells sorted from blood. Subset reported: CD45RA-negative fraction. The receptor set was obtained from a woman in her thirties in good health.

The rearrangement links TRBV4-2 to TRBJ2-3; 7 bases line up with TRBD2. The CDR3 totals 16 residues. Trimming at V came to 5 bases and at J to 1 base, leaving 9 bases not matched to a gene. Germline lookup yields CDR1 LGHNA and CDR2 YNFKEQ. The CDR3 reads CASSSGRGGRTDTQYF. CDR3 DNA: TGTGCCAGCAGCTCGGGGCGCGGGGGACGCACAGATACGCAGTATTTT.

This clone was detected only a few times. The rearrangement uses TRBV6-6 and TRBJ2-3; 8 bases are a match to TRBD2. Germline values: CDR1 MNHNY, CDR2 SVGAGI (reference sequence). CDR3 length equals 14 residues. The trim removed 7 bases at V and 4 bases at J, leaving 7 bases unmatched. This CDR3 reads CASKGTRFSDTQYF. The CDR3 bases are TGTGCCAGCAAGGGGACTAGGTTTTCAGATACGCAGTATTTT.

The chain carries TRBV25-1 and TRBJ1-6; D ambiguous. V lost 4 bases to trimming and J lost 5 bases, with 6 bases between them. This CDR3 is 13 amino acids long. Germline V gives CDR1 MGHDK, CDR2 SYGVNS. CDR3 DNA sequence: TGTGCCAGCAGTGGTGCAGATAATTCACCCCTCCACTTT. Its translation: CASSGADNSPLHF.

The chain joins TRBV7-7 to TRBJ2-7, with D unclear. Trimming pared 3 bases from V and 3 bases from J, leaving 9 bases between. Germline assignment: CDR1 SSHAT and CDR2 FNYEAQ (reference sequence). The CDR3 length is 13 residues. CDR3 region: CASSLVPNYEQYF. In DNA form, the CDR3 reads TGTGCCAGCAGCTTGGTTCCAAACTACGAGCAGTACTTC. Based on the CDR3 plus reference TRBV7-7 and TRBJ2-7, the full variable domain is GAGVSQSPRYKVTKRGQDVTLRCDPISSHATLYWYQQALGQGPEFLTYFNYEAQPDKSGLPSDRFSAERPEGSISTLTIQRTEQRDSAMYRCASSLVPNYEQYFGPGTRLTVT.

Concerning this clone: Other DNA sequences from this sample encode an identical CDR3 as well. CDR3 loop: CASSLQRDSYNEQFF. For the CDR3, the DNA is TGTGCCAGCAGCTTACAGCGGGATAGCTACAATGAGCAGTTCTTC. The chain recombines TRBV7-2 with TRBJ2-1, with 7 bases identical to TRBD2. Germline-derived CDR1 and CDR2 are SGHTA and FQGNSA. V lost 2 bases, J lost 3 bases, and 4 bases stayed unmatched. The CDR3 consists of 15 residues.

This clone came up many times. Other DNA variants within this sample encode the same CDR3. This chain uses TRBV18 with TRBJ1-1; D gene ambiguous. The CDR3 loop spans 12 amino acids. Trimming shortened V by 1 base and J by 6 bases, and 6 bases separated the two germline ends. Germline V gene data show CDR1 as KGHSH and CDR2 as LQKENI. The DNA of the CDR3 is TGTGCCAGCTCACCACTAGAGGCTGAAGCTTTCTTT. Its translation: CASSPLEAEAFF.

CDR3 residues: CASQRRGAGTEAFF. The CDR3, as DNA: TGTGCCAGCCAAAGGAGGGGCGCGGGCACTGAAGCTTTCTTT. This chain links TRBV5-6 with TRBJ1-1; D is perhaps TRBD1 (5 bases). Trimming took 7 bases from V and 4 from J, leaving 17 bases between them. Germline lookup yields CDR1 SGHDT and CDR2 YYEEEE. This CDR3 is 14 amino acids long. Full variable domain (rest looked up from reference TRBV5-6 and TRBJ1-1): DAGVTQSPTHLIKTRGQQVTLRCSPKSGHDTVSWYQQALGQGPQFIFQYYEEEERQRGNFPDRFSGHQFPNYSSELNVNALLLGDSALYLCASQRRGAGTEAFFGQGTRLTVV.

J is TRBJ1-6 and V is TRBV7-9, with D possibly being TRBD1 (6 bases). Germline-derived CDR1 and CDR2 are SEHNR and FQNEAQ (reference sequence). V dropped 5 bases and J dropped 10 bases, with 15 bases sitting between them. The CDR3 sequence is 14 residues long. The CDR3 region has the DNA TGTGCCAGCAGCATAACCGGGACACAATCACCCCTCCACTTT. It encodes CASSITGTQSPLHF.

The rearrangement links TRBV5-1 to TRBJ2-2; D may be TRBD2 (5 bases). V gave up 6 bases and J gave up 0 bases, with 12 bases separating them. This CDR3 spans 15 amino acids. Looked up from germline, CDR1 is SGHRS and CDR2 is YFSETQ. CDR3 sequence reads: CASTRGLTNTGELFF. CDR3 coding DNA: TGCGCCAGCACTCGAGGACTCACGAACACCGGGGAGCTGTTTTTT.

This clone was detected once. The chain links TRBV19 to TRBJ1-2; D unresolved. CDR3 size: 11 residues. The V end was cut by 9 bases, the J end by 7 bases, with 12 bases between. Germline V lookup: CDR1 LNHDA, CDR2 SQIVND (reference sequence). The CDR3 protein is CASNYERGYTF. The CDR3 nucleotides are TGTGCCAGCAATTACGAACGTGGCTACACCTTC.

This clone came up a few times. V and J are TRBV11-2 and TRBJ2-7; TRBD1 aligns across 7 bases. With 4 bases clipped from V and 1 base from J, the junction kept 4 bases outside the gene matches. CDR3 size: 14 residues. Germline CDR1 and CDR2: SGHAT and FQNNGV. The CDR3 bases are TGTGCCAGCAGCTCCCACAGGGGATCCTACGAGCAGTACTTC. It encodes CASSSHRGSYEQYF.

This clone was found a few times. The chain links TRBV28 to TRBJ2-4, with TRBD2 identical over 8 bases. Germline V CDR1 and CDR2: MDHEN, SYDVKM. V trimming: 3 bases; J trimming: 0 bases; junction bases outside the gene matches: 7. This CDR3 region has 17 residues. The CDR3 is CASSLMVAGLAKNIQYF. The CDR3 coding sequence is TGTGCCAGCAGTTTGATGGTAGCGGGACTAGCCAAAAACATTCAGTACTTC.

This clone showed up just a few times. J is TRBJ1-5 and V is TRBV19; D is uncertain. V lost 7 bases to trimming and J lost 5 bases, with 15 bases between them. The CDR3 loop spans 14 amino acids. Germline V gene lookup returns CDR1 LNHDA and CDR2 SQIVND (reference sequence). CDR3 coding DNA: TGTGCCAGTAAAGTTTCGGCAGGCCATCAGCCCCAGCATTTT. Its protein product is CASKVSAGHQPQHF. Supplemented by reference TRBV19 and TRBJ1-5, the full variable domain reads DGGITQSPKYLFRKEGQNVTLSCEQNLNHDAMYWYRQDPGQGLRLIYYSQIVNDFQKGDIAEGYSVSREKKESFPLTVTSAQKNPTAFYLCASKVSAGHQPQHFGDGTRLSIL.

Only one count was recorded for this clone. V and J are TRBV9 and TRBJ2-5; 7 nucleotides align to TRBD2. There are 15 residues in the CDR3. Germline V gene sequence: CDR1 SGDLS, CDR2 YYNGEE. J was trimmed by 7 bases and V by 4 bases; bases with no gene match: 13. CDR3 protein: CASSPIRLAVGTQYF. DNA for the CDR3: TGTGCCAGCAGCCCAATACGGCTAGCGGTTGGGACCCAGTACTTC.

This chain connects TRBV28 to TRBJ2-3; 8 nucleotides agree with TRBD1. Looked up from germline, CDR1 is MDHEN and CDR2 is SYDVKM. There are 16 residues in the CDR3. The junction had 8 bases not matched to a gene; V was cut back by 1 base and J by 5 bases. In DNA form, the CDR3 reads TGTGCCAGCAGTTTATCTTCAGGGGGCGGCGGAGATACGCAGTATTTT. As protein: CASSLSSGGGGDTQYF.

This chain joins TRBV6-6 and TRBJ1-2, with TRBD1 as a possible D gene (5 bases). Per the germline V gene, CDR1 is MNHNY and CDR2 is SVGAGI (reference sequence). V lost 1 base, J lost 4 bases, and 10 bases lay in between. This CDR3 has 14 residues. The CDR3 nucleotides read TGTGCCAGCAGTTACTGGGGGACGGGCTATGGCTACACCTTC. It is translated as CASSYWGTGYGYTF.

The chain joins TRBV6-5 to TRBJ2-2; 8 bases map to TRBD1. V shed 0 bases, J shed 6 bases, and the junction held 6 bases outside the gene matches. The CDR3 extends over 16 amino acids. From germline, CDR1 is MNHEY and CDR2 SVGAGI. The CDR3 here is CASSYSGQGTAGELFF. The CDR3 nucleotides are TGTGCCAGCAGTTACTCAGGACAGGGAACGGCCGGGGAGCTGTTTTTT.

This clone was counted only a few times. The chain joins TRBV6-5 to TRBJ1-4, with TRBD1 as a possible D gene (5 bases). The CDR3 has 15 amino acids. Looked up from germline, CDR1 is MNHEY and CDR2 is SVGAGI. Trimming removed 6 bases at V and 5 bases at J, with 16 bases between. The CDR3 reads CASSWASPGNEKLFF. The CDR3 DNA reads TGTGCCAGCAGCTGGGCTTCACCAGGGAATGAAAAACTGTTTTTT.

The sample holds one count of this clone. The chain has TRBV11-2 and TRBJ2-2; D is perhaps TRBD1 (6 bases). CDR3 size: 16 residues. Trimming removed 0 bases at V and 0 bases at J, with 8 bases between. Germline V gene data show CDR1 as SGHAT and CDR2 as FQNNGV. DNA for the CDR3: TGTGCCAGCAGCTTAGAGAGGACAGCGAACACCGGGGAGCTGTTTTTT. Encoded protein: CASSLERTANTGELFF.

Remarks on this clone: Relative to the germline gene, one junction end is altered; a read error may explain this. This chain uses TRBV4-2 with TRBJ2-7, with TRBD2 matching 10 bases. The CDR3 is 18 residues long. Germline values: CDR1 LGHNA, CDR2 YNFKEQ. The DNA for the CDR3 is TGTGCCAGCACCCAAGCTAAGAATGGACTAGCGGTTTCCTACGAGCAGTACTTC. Its protein is CASTQAKNGLAVSYEQYF.

This chain uses TRBV19 with TRBJ2-1; 9 nucleotides agree with TRBD2. The CDR3 sequence is 15 residues long. V was clipped by 3 bases and J by 3 bases; unmatched bases: 3. The germline V gene encodes CDR1 LNHDA and CDR2 SQIVND (reference sequence). CDR3 amino acids: CASSITSGFYNEQFF. The CDR3 DNA reads as TGTGCCAGTAGTATTACTAGCGGGTTCTACAATGAGCAGTTCTTC.

As for this clone: Other DNA sequences from this sample encode an identical CDR3 as well. The chain uses TRBV27 and TRBJ1-5, with D uncertain. CDR3 length equals 14 residues. V shed 1 base and J shed 6 bases, with 10 bases lying between them. Germline values: CDR1 MNHEY, CDR2 SMNVEV (reference sequence). In DNA, the CDR3 is TGTGCCAGCAGTTTATTGGGAGGCGGTCAGCCCCAGCATTTT. Translated, it gives CASSLLGGGQPQHF.

This clone was counted many times. This chain links TRBV7-9 with TRBJ2-1; D is unresolved. The CDR3 sequence is 11 residues long. The germline V gene encodes CDR1 SEHNR and CDR2 FQNEAQ (reference sequence). V gave up 3 bases and J gave up 12 bases, with 9 bases separating them. The CDR3 loop reads CASSFSSGQFF. DNA for the CDR3: TGTGCCAGCAGCTTTAGCTCGGGGCAGTTCTTC.

The sample holds a few counts of this clone. J is TRBJ1-5 and V is TRBV2; no reliable D call. CDR1 and CDR2 (germline): SNHLY, FYNNEI. Trimming cost V 2 bases and J 1 base, with 6 bases left between them. This CDR3 is 14 amino acids long. The CDR3: CASSESASNQPQHF. The CDR3 region has the DNA TGTGCCAGCAGTGAATCTGCGAGCAATCAGCCCCAGCATTTT.

V is TRBV19 and J is TRBJ1-4; D gene unclear. V was shortened by 11 bases and J by 8 bases, with 18 bases between the two germline ends. CDR1 LNHDA and CDR2 SQIVND come from the germline V gene (reference sequence). This CDR3 has 13 amino acids. In nucleotides, the CDR3 is TGTGCCCTACGTGCATTTATGGGCGAAAAACTGTTTTTT. It yields the protein CALRAFMGEKLFF.

Note on this clone: The sample has other DNA sequences that encode this CDR3 too. The V gene is TRBV28, the J gene TRBJ2-5; the D call may be TRBD1 or TRBD2 (5 bases each). Trimming cost V 3 bases and J 4 bases, with 9 bases left between them. CDR1 is MDHEN and CDR2 is SYDVKM in the germline V gene. This CDR3 is built from 13 residues. The CDR3: CASSFGTRETQYF. The CDR3 DNA reads as TGTGCCAGCAGTTTCGGGACGCGAGAGACCCAGTACTTC.

The chain couples TRBV6-1 to TRBJ2-6, with D hard to call. Germline loops: CDR1 MNHNS, CDR2 SASEGT. The CDR3 covers 18 residues. Trimming left V 2 bases short and J 0 bases short, with 14 bases between. CDR3 DNA sequence: TGTGCCAGCAGTGAACTCCAGATTTTCAACTCTGGGGCCAACGTCCTGACTTTC. This codes for CASSELQIFNSGANVLTF.

This clone came up once. The V gene is TRBV5-1, the J gene TRBJ2-2; 12 positions match TRBD2. Germline CDR1 and CDR2: SGHRS and YFSETQ. The CDR3 is made up of 15 amino acids. Trimming at V came to 4 bases and at J to 8 bases, leaving 6 bases not matched to a gene. CDR3: CASSMTSGSQGELFF. The CDR3 DNA reads as TGCGCCAGCAGCATGACTAGCGGGAGTCAGGGGGAGCTGTTTTTT.

The gene calls are TRBV29-1 and TRBJ2-5; 8 nucleotides agree with TRBD1. The length of the CDR3 is 13 residues. After removal of 4 bases from V and 7 bases from J, the junction contained 8 bases not matched to a gene. Germline V gene data show CDR1 as SQVTM and CDR2 as ANQGSEA. The CDR3 loop is CSVALGQGTTQYF. CDR3 coding DNA: TGCAGCGTTGCCTTAGGACAGGGTACGACCCAGTACTTC.

The CDR3 reads CASSEVGTGPQHF. CDR3 sequence (DNA): TGTGCCAGCAGTGAAGTGGGCACGGGCCCCCAGCATTTT. The J gene is TRBJ1-5, the V gene TRBV2; D remains ambiguous. This CDR3 has 13 amino acids. With 1 base removed from V and 10 bases from J, the gap between germline ends came to 11 bases. Germline V gene lookup returns CDR1 SNHLY and CDR2 FYNNEI.

The chain combines TRBV21-1 with TRBJ1-1; TRBD1 is the table's D call and was not checked against the DNA. TRBV21-1 is a known pseudogene. This CDR3 is built from 17 residues. CDR3 amino acids: CASSKAQEYTENTEAFF. The CDR3 nucleotides are TGTGCCAGCAGCAAAGCCCAAGAATACACAGAGAACACTGAAGCTTTCTTT.

This clone was counted only a few times. The rearrangement links TRBV7-2 to TRBJ1-1, with D hard to call. The ends were cut back, 5 bases at V and 7 bases at J, with 14 bases in the middle. CDR1 SGHTA and CDR2 FQGNSA come from the germline V gene. The CDR3 sequence is 13 residues long. CDR3 protein: CASSPYLSDEAFF. CDR3 DNA sequence: TGTGCCAGCAGCCCTTATCTGTCGGATGAAGCTTTCTTT. Filled out from reference TRBV7-2 and TRBJ1-1, the complete variable domain reads GAGVSQSPSNKVTEKGKDVELRCDPISGHTALYWYRQSLGQGLEFLIYFQGNSAPDKSGLPSDRFSAERTGGSVSTLTIQRTQQEDSAVYLCASSPYLSDEAFFGQGTRLTVV.